What follows describes a single T cell receptor (beta chain). What it recognizes is unknown. The CDR3 runs 14 residues. Germline assignment: CDR1 MNHEY and CDR2 SMNVEV (reference sequence). Vbeta (60) and Jbeta (13) primers were used in the PCR. Profiling relied on immunoSEQ multiplex PCR, and the TCRdb table lists in-frame clones only, not all of them. The sample contains under 200,000 clones, about nine tenths of which appear only once. These data originate in a study of cytomegalovirus exposure and HLA in healthy donors. The study, taken as a whole, reports: While the bulk of TCR sequences proved rare, some public TCRs turned up in many donors.

The clonotype originates from a boy aged 2-15 years in good health and CMV-seronegative. Source material: PBMCs. The chain recombines TRBV27 with TRBJ2-5; D is possibly TRBD2 (5 bases). The assigned J gene may be wrong: the sequence end matches TRBJ2-7 better. The CDR3 coding sequence is TGTGCCAGCAGTTTCGCGGGTGGGAGCTACGAGCAGTACTTC. Protein product: CASSFAGGSYEQYF.